The clone carrying this T cell receptor beta chain was recorded a few times. Its target is unknown. The sample is drawn from a study of brain T cells in children with intractable seizures. TCRdb keeps only in-frame clones here, not all; method: immunoSEQ multiplex PCR. The sample shows some 80,000 clones, about 90% of them seen only once. The germline CDR1 and CDR2 sequences are MDHEN and SYDVKM. The CDR3 runs 15 residues. V trimming: 3 bases; J trimming: 5 bases; junction bases outside the gene matches: 3. Sequencing was limited to surgery cases with top T cell transcript signatures in brain tissue. Before surgery, patients took at least one anti-epileptic drug. Study conclusions and caveats: Viral specificity was inferred only from CDR3 similarity; HCMV serostatus was unknown. Pre-surgery blood may have been undersampled, hiding some clones.

The V call is TRBV28, the J call TRBJ1-6, with 8 bases matching TRBD1. This material consisted of peripheral blood, taken at surgery. This receptor was taken from a girl aged 2 to 9 with Rasmussen encephalitis and intractable seizures. CDR3 in amino acids: CASSFPGGHNSPLHF. CDR3 nucleotides: TGTGCCAGCAGTTTTCCAGGGGGCCATAATTCACCCCTCCACTTT.